This T cell receptor (beta chain) derives from a study of blood T cell repertoires in COVID-19. In the study overall: Sample material is recorded as cDNA or gDNA derived from T cells, B-cell-depleted T cells, or PBMCs.

Germline-derived CDR1 and CDR2 are MNHEY and SMNVEV (reference sequence). The ends lost 6 bases at V and 3 bases at J; junction bases unmatched: 12. The CDR3 covers 17 residues. In the authors' workflow: By means of reference gene primer amplification, nucleated cell counts were estimated. Assay: immunoSEQ multiplex PCR; the TCRdb copy retains only in-frame clones and omits some. The V and J calls and clone size come from that table; D and trimming were worked out from the DNA. The table has some 220,000 clones, over 75% seen once; the top ten hold around 13%. The sequence was collected from a human donor in a cohort sampled during active COVID-19. V gene TRBV27 combines with J gene TRBJ2-3; TRBD1 agrees at 10 bases. Source material: peripheral blood. CDR3 protein: CASSPLHTGQGTDTQYF. CDR3 DNA sequence: TGTGCCAGCAGCCCACTTCACACGGGACAGGGGACAGATACGCAGTATTTT.